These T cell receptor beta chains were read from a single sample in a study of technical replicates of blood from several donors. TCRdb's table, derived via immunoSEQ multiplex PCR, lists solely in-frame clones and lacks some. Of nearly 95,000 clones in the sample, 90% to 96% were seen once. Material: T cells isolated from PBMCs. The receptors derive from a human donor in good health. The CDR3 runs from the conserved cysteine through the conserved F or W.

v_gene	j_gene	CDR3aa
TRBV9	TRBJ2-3	CASSANRDFFTDTQYF
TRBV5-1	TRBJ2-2	CASRPNSGEYSTGELFF
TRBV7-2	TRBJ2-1	CASRREPYNEQFF
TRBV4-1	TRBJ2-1	CASRSTGQDSYNEQFF
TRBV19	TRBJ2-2	CASSIGTGRNTGELFF
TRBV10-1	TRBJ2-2	CASGTSGNTGELFF
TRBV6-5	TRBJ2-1	CASSIRDRVNEQFF
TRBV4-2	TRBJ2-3	CASSVLAGASTDTQYF
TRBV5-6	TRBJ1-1	CASSLGIGHLNTEAFF
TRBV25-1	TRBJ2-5	CASSGYRVGETQYF
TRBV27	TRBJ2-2	CASTHRDTNTGELFF
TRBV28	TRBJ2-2	CASRGQDRRTGELFF
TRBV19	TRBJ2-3	CASSIPHRGPGGDTQYF
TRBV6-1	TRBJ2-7	CASSELYEERSNEQYF
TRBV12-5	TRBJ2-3	CASGLGASGRADTQYF
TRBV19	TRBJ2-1	CASSMAGLAVDEQFF
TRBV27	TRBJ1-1	CASSFTGNTEAFF
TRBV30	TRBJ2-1	CAWSNGLAVYNEQFF
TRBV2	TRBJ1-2	CASSYRDRGNGYTF
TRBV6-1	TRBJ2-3	CASSGMIGQEATDTQYF
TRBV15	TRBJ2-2	CATRAGGTSGRGGTGELFF
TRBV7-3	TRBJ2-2	CASSPGTLNTGELFF
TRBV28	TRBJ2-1	CASSLNGNNEQFF
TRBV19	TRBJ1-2	CASSMSRTGGHYGYTF
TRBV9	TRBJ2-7	CASSPKGGTLTYEQYF
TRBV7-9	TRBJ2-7	CASREAAEQYF
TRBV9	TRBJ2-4	CASSVAQDNIQYF
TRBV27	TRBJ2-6	CASSLVANVLTF
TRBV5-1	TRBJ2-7	CASSFLGASYEQYF
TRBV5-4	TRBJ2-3	CASSLGTRATDTQYF
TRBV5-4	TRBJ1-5	CATNQEGSNQPQHF
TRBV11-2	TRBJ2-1	CASNSGAYNEQFF
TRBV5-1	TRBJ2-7	CASSPWTSGSGRVGEQYF
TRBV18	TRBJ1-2	CASSPSGTNYGYTF
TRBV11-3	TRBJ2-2	CASSPGQGGTGELFF
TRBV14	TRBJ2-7	CASSQHREQYF
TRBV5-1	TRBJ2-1	CASSLRGGTPYNEQFF
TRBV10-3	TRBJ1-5	CAISESSRKDQPQHF
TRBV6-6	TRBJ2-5	CASSYLGEETQYF
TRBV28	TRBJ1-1	CASSPVLGGFTEAFF
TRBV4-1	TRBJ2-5	CASSQDPSAQETQYF
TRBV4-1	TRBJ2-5	CASRDRDSQETQYF
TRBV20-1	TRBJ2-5	CSAQLQETQYF
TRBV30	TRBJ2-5	CAWRMVAGLGETQYF
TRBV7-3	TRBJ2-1	CASSLGRVPYNEQFF
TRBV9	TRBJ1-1	CASSETGVGEAFF
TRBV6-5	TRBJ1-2	CASSYFSGTANYGYTF
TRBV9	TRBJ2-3	CASSDPENMSGSIGTQYF
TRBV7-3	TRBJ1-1	CASSSHTGTEENTEAFF
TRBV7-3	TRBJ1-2	CASSPHRGDGYTF
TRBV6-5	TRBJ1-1	CASRRGLNSEAFF
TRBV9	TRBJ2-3	CASSVEADTQYF
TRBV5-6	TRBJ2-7	CASSPILGGHRNEQYF
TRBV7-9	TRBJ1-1	CASSSQGSTEAFF